This T cell receptor (beta chain) was sequenced for a study of blood T cell repertoires in COVID-19. The overall study: Sample material is recorded as cDNA or gDNA derived from T cells, B-cell-depleted T cells, or PBMCs.

In the original analysis: Amplification of reference gene primers was used by the study to estimate nucleated cell counts. Measured with immunoSEQ multiplex PCR; TCRdb has only the in-frame clones, and not every one. The V and J calls and clone size come from that table; D and trimming were worked out from the DNA. This table has roughly 410,000 clones, 70% to 90% appearing once. Sample: peripheral blood. The TCR sequence derives from a man aged 40-49 years with acute or convalescent COVID-19.

The CDR3 spells CASSRGTSGHTDTQYF. CDR3 sequence (DNA): TGTGCCAGCTCACGCGGGACTAGCGGACACACAGATACGCAGTATTTT. The V call is TRBV18, the J call TRBJ2-3; 11 bases are shared with TRBD2. Unmatched junction bases numbered 5, after V lost 4 bases and J lost 2 bases. Germline V gene lookup returns CDR1 KGHSH and CDR2 LQKENI. CDR3 length: 16 residues.